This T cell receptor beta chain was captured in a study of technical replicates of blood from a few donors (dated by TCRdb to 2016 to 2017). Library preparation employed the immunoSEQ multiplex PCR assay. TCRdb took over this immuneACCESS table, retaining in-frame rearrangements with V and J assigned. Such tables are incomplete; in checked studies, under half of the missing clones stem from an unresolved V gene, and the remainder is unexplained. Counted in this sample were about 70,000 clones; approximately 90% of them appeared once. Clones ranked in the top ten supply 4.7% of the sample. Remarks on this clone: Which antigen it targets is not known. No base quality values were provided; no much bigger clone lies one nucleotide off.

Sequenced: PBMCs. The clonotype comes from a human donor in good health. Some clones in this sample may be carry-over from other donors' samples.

The DNA reads TGCAGCGTGAGGGGAGGGCAGGACTTACACACAGATACGCAGTATTTT. Translated, this gives CSVRGGQDLHTDTQYF. Here the chain combines TRBV29-1 and TRBJ2-3; the junction holds 7 bases that match TRBD2. CDR1 and CDR2 (SQVTM, ANQGSEA) derive from the germline V gene. The CDR3 runs 16 residues from the cysteine to the phenylalanine. Kept here is only the CDR3 DNA, which spans 48 bases and is read in frame from base 1. Trimming leaves V shorter by 6 bases and J shorter by 2 bases, with the junction holding 14 bases beyond the gene matches.